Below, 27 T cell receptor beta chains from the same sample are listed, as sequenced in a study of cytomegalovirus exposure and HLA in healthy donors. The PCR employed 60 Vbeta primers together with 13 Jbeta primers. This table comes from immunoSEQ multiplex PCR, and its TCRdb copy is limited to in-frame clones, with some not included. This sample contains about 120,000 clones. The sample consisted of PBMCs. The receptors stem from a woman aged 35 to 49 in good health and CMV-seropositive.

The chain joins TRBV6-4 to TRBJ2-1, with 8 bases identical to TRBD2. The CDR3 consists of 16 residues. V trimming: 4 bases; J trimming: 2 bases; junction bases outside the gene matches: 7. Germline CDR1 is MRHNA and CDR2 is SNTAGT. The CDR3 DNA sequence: TGTGCCAGCAGTGTCAAAAGCGGGAGACCCTACAATGAGCAGTTCTTC. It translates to CASSVKSGRPYNEQFF.

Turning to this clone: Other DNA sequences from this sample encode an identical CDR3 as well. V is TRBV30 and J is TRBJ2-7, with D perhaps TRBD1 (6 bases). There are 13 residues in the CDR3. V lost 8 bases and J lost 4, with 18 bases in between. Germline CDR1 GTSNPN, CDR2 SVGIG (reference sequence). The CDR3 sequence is CALLIGGRYEQYF. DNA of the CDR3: TGTGCCCTGCTGATTGGGGGCCGTTACGAGCAGTACTTC.

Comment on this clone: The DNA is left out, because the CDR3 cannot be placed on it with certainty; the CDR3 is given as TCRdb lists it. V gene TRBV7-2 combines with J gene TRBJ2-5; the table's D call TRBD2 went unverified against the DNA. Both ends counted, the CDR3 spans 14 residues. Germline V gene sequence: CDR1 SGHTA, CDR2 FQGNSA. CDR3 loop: CASSFGSGEETQYF.

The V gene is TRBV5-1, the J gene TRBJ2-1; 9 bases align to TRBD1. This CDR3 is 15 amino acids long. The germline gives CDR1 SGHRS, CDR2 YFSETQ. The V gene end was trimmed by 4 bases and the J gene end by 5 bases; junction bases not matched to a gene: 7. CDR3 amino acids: CASSRDRDRDNEQFF. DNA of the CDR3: TGCGCCAGCAGCCGCGACCGGGACAGGGACAATGAGCAGTTCTTC.

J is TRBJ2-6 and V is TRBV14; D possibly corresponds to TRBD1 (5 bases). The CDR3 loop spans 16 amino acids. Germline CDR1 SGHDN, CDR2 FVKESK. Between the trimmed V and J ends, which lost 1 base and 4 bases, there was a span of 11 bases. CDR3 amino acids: CASSQGQGRGANVLTF. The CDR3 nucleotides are TGTGCCAGCAGCCAAGGCCAGGGCCGGGGGGCCAACGTCCTGACTTTC.

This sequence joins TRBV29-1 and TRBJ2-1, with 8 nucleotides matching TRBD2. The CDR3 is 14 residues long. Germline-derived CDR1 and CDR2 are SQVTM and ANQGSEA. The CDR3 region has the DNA TGCAGTTTTCGGGGGGGCCGCTCCTACAATGAGCAGTTCTTC. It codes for CSFRGGRSYNEQFF.

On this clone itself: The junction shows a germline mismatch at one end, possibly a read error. The CDR3 protein is CASSVWEEDF. CDR3 coding DNA: TGTGCCAGCAGTGTATGGGAGGAGGACTTC. The rearrangement uses TRBV6-1 and TRBJ2-5; D might be TRBD2 (6 bases). The CDR3 totals 10 residues. Germline CDR1 is MNHNS and CDR2 is SASEGT.

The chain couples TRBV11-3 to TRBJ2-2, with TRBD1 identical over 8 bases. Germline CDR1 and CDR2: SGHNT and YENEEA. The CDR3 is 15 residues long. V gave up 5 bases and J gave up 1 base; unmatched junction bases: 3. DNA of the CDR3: TGTGCCAGCAGCGGGGGGACAGGGAACACCGGGGAGCTGTTTTTT. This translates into CASSGGTGNTGELFF.

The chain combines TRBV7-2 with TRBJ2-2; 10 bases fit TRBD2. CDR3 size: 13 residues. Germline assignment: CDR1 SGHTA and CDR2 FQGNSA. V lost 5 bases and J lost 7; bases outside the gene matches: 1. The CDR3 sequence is CASSGTSVGELFF. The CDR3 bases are TGTGCCAGCAGCGGGACTAGCGTCGGGGAGCTGTTTTTT.

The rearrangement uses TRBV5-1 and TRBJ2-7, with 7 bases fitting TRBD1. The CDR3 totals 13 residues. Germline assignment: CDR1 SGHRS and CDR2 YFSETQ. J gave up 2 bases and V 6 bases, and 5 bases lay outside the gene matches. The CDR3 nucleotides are TGCGCCAGCACCGGGACAGCTACCTACGAGCAGTACTTC. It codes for CASTGTATYEQYF.

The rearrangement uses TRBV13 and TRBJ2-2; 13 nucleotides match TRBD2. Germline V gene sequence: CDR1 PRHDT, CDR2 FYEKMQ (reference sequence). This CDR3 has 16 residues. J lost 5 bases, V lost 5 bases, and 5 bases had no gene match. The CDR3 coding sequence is TGTGCCAGCAGCCCAGGACTAGCGGGAGTGACCGGGGAGCTGTTTTTT. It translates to CASSPGLAGVTGELFF. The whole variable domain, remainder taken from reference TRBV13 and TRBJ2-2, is AAGVIQSPRHLIKEKRETATLKCYPIPRHDTVYWYQQGPGQDPQFLISFYEKMQSDKGSIPDRFSAQQFSDYHSELNMSSLELGDSALYFCASSPGLAGVTGELFFGEGSRLTVL.

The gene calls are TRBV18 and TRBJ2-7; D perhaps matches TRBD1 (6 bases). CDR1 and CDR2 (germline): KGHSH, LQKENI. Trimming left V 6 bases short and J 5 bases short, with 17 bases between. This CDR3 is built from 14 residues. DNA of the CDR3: TGTGCCAGCTCCCCGAGGGGGAGCCTTAACGAGCAGTACTTC. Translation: CASSPRGSLNEQYF. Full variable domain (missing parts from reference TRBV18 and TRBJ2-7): NAGVMQNPRHLVRRRGQEARLRCSPMKGHSHVYWYRQLPEEGLKFMVYLQKENIIDESGMPKERFSAEFPKEGPSILRIQQVVRGDSAAYFCASSPRGSLNEQYFGPGTRLTVT.

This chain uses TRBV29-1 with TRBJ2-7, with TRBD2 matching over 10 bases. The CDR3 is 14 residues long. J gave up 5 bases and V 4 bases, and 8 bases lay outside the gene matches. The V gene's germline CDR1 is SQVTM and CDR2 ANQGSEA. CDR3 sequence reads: CSVVGLAGDHEQYF. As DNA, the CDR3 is TGCAGCGTTGTTGGGCTAGCGGGAGATCACGAGCAGTACTTC.

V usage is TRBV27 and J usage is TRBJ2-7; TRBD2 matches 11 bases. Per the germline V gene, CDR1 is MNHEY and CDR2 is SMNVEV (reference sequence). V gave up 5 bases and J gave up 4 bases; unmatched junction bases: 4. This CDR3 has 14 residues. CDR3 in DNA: TGTGCCAGCAGTATAGCGGGAGGGTTGTACGAGCAGTACTTC. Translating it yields CASSIAGGLYEQYF.

The CDR3 DNA sequence: TGTGCCAGCAGTTCCCCCTCCTCACACTCGAGGCAGGAGACCCAGTACTTC. The encoded protein is CASSSPSSHSRQETQYF. The chain joins TRBV27 to TRBJ2-5; no clear D. The germline gives CDR1 MNHEY, CDR2 SMNVEV (reference sequence). The CDR3 is 17 amino acids. The V end lost 4 bases, the J end lost 5 bases, and 23 bases lay between the germline ends.

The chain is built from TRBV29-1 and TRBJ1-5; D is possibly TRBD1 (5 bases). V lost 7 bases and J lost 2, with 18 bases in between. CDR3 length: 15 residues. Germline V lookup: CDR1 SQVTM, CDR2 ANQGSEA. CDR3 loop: CSGLGEGLGNQPQHF. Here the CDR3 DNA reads TGCAGCGGGTTAGGGGAAGGTCTGGGCAATCAGCCCCAGCATTTT.

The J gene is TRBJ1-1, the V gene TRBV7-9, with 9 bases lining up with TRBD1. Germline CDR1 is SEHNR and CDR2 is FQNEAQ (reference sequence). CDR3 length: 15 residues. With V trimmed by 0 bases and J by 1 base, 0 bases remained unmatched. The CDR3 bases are TGTGCCAGCAGCTTAGCGGGACAGGGGAACACTGAAGCTTTCTTT. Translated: CASSLAGQGNTEAFF.

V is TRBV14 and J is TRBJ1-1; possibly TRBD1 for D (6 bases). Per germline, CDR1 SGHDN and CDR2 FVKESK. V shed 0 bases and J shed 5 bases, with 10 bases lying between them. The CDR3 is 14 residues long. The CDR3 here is CASSQDGGATEAFF. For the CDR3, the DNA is TGTGCCAGCAGCCAAGACGGGGGGGCGACTGAAGCTTTCTTT.

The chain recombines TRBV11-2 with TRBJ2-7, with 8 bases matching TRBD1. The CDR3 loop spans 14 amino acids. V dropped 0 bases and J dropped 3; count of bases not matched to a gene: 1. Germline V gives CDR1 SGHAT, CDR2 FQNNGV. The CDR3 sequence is CASSLEGTGYEQYF. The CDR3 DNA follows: TGTGCCAGCAGCTTAGAGGGGACAGGCTACGAGCAGTACTTC.

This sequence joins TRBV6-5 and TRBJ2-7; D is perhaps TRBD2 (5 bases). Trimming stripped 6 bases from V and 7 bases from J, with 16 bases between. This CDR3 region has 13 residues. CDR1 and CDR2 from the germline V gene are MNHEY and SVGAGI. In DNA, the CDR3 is TGTGCCAGCAGCCCGACTGAGGGTCGGGAGCAGTACTTC. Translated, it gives CASSPTEGREQYF.

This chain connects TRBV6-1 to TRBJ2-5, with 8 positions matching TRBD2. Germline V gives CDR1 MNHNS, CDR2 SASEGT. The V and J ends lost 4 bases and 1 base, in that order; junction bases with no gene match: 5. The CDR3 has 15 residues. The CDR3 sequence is CASSGASGSQETQYF. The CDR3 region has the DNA TGTGCCAGCAGTGGTGCTAGCGGGTCCCAAGAGACCCAGTACTTC.

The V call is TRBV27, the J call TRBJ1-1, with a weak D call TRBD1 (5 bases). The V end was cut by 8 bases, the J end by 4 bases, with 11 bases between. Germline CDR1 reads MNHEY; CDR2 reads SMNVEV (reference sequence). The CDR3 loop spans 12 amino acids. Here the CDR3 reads CASFRGGTEAFF. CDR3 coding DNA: TGTGCCAGCTTTAGGGGTGGCACTGAAGCTTTCTTT.

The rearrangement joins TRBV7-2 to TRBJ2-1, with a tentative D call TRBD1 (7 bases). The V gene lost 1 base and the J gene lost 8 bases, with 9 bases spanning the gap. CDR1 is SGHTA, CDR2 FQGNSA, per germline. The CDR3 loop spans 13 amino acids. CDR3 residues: CASSLVRGDEQFF. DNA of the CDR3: TGTGCCAGCAGCTTAGTCAGGGGGGATGAGCAGTTCTTC.

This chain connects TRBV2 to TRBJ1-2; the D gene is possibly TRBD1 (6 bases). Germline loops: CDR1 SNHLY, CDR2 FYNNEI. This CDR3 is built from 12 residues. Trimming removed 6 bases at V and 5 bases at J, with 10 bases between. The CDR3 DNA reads TGTGCCAGCAGGTGGGGGCTATATGGCTACACCTTC. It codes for CASRWGLYGYTF.

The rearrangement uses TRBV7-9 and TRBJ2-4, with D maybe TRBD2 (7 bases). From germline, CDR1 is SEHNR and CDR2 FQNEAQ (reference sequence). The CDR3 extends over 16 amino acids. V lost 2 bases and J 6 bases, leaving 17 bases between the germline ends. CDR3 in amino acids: CASSLMGGRIGNIQYF. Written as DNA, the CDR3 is TGTGCCAGCAGCTTAATGGGGGGGCGCATAGGAAACATTCAGTACTTC.

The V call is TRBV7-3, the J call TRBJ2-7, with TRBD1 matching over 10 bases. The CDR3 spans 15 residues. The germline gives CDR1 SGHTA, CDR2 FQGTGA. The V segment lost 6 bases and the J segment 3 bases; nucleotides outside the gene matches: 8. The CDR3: CASSPTGGAGYEQYF. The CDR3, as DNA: TGTGCCAGCAGTCCGACAGGGGGCGCTGGCTACGAGCAGTACTTC.

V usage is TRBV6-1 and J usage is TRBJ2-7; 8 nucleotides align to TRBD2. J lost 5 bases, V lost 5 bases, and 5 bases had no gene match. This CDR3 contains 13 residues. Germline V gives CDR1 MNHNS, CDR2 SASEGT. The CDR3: CASSPGLEDEQYF. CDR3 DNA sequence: TGTGCCAGCAGTCCGGGACTAGAGGACGAGCAGTACTTC.